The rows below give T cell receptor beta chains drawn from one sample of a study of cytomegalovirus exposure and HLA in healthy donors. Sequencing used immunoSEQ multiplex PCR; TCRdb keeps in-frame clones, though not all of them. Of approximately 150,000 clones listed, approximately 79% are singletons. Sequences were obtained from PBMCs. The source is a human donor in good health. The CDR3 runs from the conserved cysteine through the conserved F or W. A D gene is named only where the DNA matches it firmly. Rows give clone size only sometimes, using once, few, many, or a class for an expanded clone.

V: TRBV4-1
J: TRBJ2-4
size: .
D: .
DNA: TGCGCCAGCAGCCAAGACCAGGGGTTCGGAAACATTCAGTACTTC
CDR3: CASSQDQGFGNIQYF

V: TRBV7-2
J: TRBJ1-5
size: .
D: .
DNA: TGTGCCAGCAGCCCTCAGGCGGGGCTCGTCAATCAGCCCCAGCATTTT
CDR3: CASSPQAGLVNQPQHF

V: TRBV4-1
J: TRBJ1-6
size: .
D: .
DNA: TGCGCCAGCAGCCAAGGTTCGACAATAAGCTCCTATAATTCACCCCTCCACTTT
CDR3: CASSQGSTISSYNSPLHF

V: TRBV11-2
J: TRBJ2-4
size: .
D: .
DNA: TGTGCCAGCAGCTTAGGAGGAGACAGGATACTAGCCAAAAACATTCAGTACTTC
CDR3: CASSLGGDRILAKNIQYF

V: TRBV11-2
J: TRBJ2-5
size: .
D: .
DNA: TGTGCCAGCAGCTCCTCGGGAGCCGTAGGAGAGACCCAGTACTTC
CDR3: CASSSSGAVGETQYF

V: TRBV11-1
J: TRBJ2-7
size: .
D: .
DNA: TGTGCCAGCAGCTTAATACAGGGAGAGCAGTACTTC
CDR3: CASSLIQGEQYF

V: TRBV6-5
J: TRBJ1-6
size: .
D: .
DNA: TGTGCCAGCACTAGGGGTGGCTCCTATAATTCACCCCTCCACTTT
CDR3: CASTRGGSYNSPLHF

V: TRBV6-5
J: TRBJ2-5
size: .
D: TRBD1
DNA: TGTGCCAGCAGTCCTACCGACAGGGGGGGGGCGGCCCAGTACTTC
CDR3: CASSPTDRGGAAQYF

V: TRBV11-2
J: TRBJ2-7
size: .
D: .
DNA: TGTGCCAGCAGCTCCCCGGGGTGGGGACAATCGTTCTACGAGCAGTACTTC
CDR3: CASSSPGWGQSFYEQYF

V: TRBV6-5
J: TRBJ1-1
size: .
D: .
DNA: TGTGCCAGCAGTTACTCAACAGGACCCCCGAACACTGAAGCTTTCTTT
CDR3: CASSYSTGPPNTEAFF

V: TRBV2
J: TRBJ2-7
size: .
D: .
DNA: TGTGCCAGCACCCATAGGACTGACTACGAGCAGTACTTC
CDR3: CASTHRTDYEQYF

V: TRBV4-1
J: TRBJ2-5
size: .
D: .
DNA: TGCGCCAGCAGCCAAGCTGAGGATTTTGGGACCCAGTACTTC
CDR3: CASSQAEDFGTQYF

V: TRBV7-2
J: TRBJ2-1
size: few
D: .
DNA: TGTGCCAGCAGCTTCGAACCTACCGGGGTTGGTGAGCAGTTCTTC
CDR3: CASSFEPTGVGEQFF